This T cell receptor (beta chain) is from a study of tumor and adjacent non-tumor tissue in lung cancer. Study details: The patients, 10 or so men and four to six women, were roughly 30 to 80 with stage I to III disease. General study findings and limits: Tumor tissue had significantly higher TCR diversity than normal lung.

The CDR3 has 11 residues. The V end lost 1 base, the J end lost 8 bases, and 8 bases lay between the germline ends. Germline V lookup: CDR1 GTSNPN, CDR2 SVGIG (reference sequence). Three rounds of nested PCR, following a modified ARM-PCR protocol, produced the TCRbeta library. Via MiXCR, TCRdb re-called the multiplex PCR reads, giving one row per CDR3 protein. The sample lists about 44,000 distinct CDR3 sequences, under 75% occurring once. No cell sorting was done before RNA was extracted from the tissue. More than 3 cm separated this lung sample from the edge of the tumor. For this clonotype: Its antigen remains unidentified.

Input material: distant non-tumor lung tissue. The V call is TRBV30, the J call TRBJ1-1; possibly TRBD1 for D (5 bases). The clonotype originates from an older woman with non-small cell lung cancer. In DNA, the CDR3 is TGTGCCTGGAGTGGGGGGGGGGAAGCTTTCTTT. Encoded protein: CAWSGGGEAFF.